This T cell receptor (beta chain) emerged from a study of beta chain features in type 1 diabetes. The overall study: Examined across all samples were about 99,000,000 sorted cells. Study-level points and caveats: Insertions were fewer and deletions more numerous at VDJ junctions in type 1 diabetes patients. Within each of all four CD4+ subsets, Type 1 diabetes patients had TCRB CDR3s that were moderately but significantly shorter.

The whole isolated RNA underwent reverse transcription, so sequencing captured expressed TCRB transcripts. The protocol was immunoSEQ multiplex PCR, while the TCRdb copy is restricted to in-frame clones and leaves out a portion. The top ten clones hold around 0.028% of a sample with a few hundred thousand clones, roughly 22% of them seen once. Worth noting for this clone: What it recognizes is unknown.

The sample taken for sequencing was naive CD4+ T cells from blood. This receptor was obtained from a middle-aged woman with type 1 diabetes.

This CDR3 is CASSQFGGLSTNEKLFF. DNA of the CDR3: TGTGCCAGCAGCCAGTTCGGAGGCCTTTCAACTAATGAAAAACTGTTTTTT. V is TRBV7-2 and J is TRBJ1-4; no clear D. CDR1 is SGHTA, CDR2 FQGNSA, per germline. The length of the CDR3 is 17 residues. V was shortened by 5 bases and J by 0 bases, with 16 bases between the two germline ends.